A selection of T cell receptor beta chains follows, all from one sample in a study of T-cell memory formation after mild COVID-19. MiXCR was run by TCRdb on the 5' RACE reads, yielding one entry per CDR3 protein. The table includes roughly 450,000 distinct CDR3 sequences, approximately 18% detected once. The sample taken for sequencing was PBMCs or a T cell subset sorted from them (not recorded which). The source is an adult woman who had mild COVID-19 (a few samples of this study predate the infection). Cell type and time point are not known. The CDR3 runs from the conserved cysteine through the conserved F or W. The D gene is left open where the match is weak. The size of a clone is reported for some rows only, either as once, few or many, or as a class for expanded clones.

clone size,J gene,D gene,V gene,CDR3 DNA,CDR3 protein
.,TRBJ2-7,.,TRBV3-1,TGTGCCAGCAGCCAAGACCCGGGGGGCACGTCGGGGGAGCAGTACTTC,CASSQDPGGTSGEQYF
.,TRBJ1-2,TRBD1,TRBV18,TGTGCCAGCTCACCTACGGCCGGGGACAGCCACTATGGCTACACCTTC,CASSPTAGDSHYGYTF
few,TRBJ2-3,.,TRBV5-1,TGCGCCAGCAACCCCGGGGCGGGAAGTACAGATACGCAGTATTTT,CASNPGAGSTDTQYF
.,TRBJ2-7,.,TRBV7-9,TGTGCCAGCACATTTAGCGGTGCTTCCTACGAGCAGTACTTC,CASTFSGASYEQYF
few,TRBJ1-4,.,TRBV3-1,TGTGCCAGCAGCCCTGTGGAGGGAGGAAGGGAAAAACTGTTTTTT,CASSPVEGGREKLFF
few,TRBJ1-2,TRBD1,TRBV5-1,TGCGCCAGCAGCTTAGGGACAGGGGGCGCGTATGGCTACACCTTC,CASSLGTGGAYGYTF
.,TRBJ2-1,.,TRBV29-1,TGCAGCGTTGAAAGGCGGAGGAACTCCTACAATGAGCAGTTCTTC,CSVERRRNSYNEQFF
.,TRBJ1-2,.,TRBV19,TGTGCCAGTAGTCGGGATCAGAGAAACTATGGCTACACCTTC,CASSRDQRNYGYTF
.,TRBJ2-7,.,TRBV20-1,TGCAGTGCTAGTGGAAAGATCTACGAGCAGTACTTC,CSASGKIYEQYF
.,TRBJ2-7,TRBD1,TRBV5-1,TGCGCCAGCAGCCCCGAAGACCGGGACAGGGGGCGATACGAGCAGTACTTC,CASSPEDRDRGRYEQYF
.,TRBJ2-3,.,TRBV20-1,TGCAGTGCCCACAGGGGGGGGGGACACACAGATACGCAGTATTTT,CSAHRGGGHTDTQYF
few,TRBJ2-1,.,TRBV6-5,TGTGCCAGCAGTCAACTTGGGGGGCTCTCCTACAATGAGCAGTTCTTC,CASSQLGGLSYNEQFF
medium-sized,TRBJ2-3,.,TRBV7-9,TGTGCCAGCAGCTTAGTCACCGGGACAGATACGCAGTATTTT,CASSLVTGTDTQYF
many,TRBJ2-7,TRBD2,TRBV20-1,TGCAGTGCTCCAGTGGGACTAGCGGGTAGGAGCTCCTACGAGCAGTACTTC,CSAPVGLAGRSSYEQYF
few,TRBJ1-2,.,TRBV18,TGTGCCAGCTCACCGCGACAGTATGGCTACACCTTC,CASSPRQYGYTF
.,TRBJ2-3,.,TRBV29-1,TGCAGCGTTGGGGCAGGCTATACAGATACGCAGTATTTT,CSVGAGYTDTQYF